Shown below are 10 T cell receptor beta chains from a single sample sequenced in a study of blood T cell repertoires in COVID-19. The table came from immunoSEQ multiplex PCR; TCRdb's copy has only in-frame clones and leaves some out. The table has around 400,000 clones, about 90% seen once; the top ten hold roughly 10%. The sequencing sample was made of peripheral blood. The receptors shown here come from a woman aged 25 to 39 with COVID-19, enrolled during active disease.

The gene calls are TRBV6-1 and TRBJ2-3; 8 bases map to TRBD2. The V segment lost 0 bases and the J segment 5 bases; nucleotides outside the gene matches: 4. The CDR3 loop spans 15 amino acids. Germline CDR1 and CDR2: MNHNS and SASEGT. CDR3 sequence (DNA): TGTGCCAGCAGTGAAGCTGTGCTAGCGGGAGATACGCAGTATTTT. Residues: CASSEAVLAGDTQYF.

The CDR3 here is CASSQVGSRESLNEQYF. In DNA, the CDR3 is TGCGCCAGCAGCCAAGTCGGGTCGCGGGAAAGCCTGAACGAGCAGTACTTC. The chain recombines TRBV4-1 with TRBJ2-7; a weak D match, TRBD2 (6 bases). The V end was cut by 1 base, the J end by 5 bases, with 21 bases between. Germline values: CDR1 MGHRA, CDR2 YSYEKL. The CDR3 extends over 17 amino acids.

The CDR3 DNA reads as TGTGCCACCAGCAGGTCCCAAAGACAGGGATGGGCAGCAACTAATGAAAAACTGTTTTTT. Its translation: CATSRSQRQGWAATNEKLFF. The chain recombines TRBV15 with TRBJ1-4; 7 bases are shared with TRBD1. V was clipped by 3 bases and J by 0 bases; unmatched bases: 16. The CDR3 is 20 amino acids. Germline CDR1 is LNHNV and CDR2 is YYDKDF (reference sequence).

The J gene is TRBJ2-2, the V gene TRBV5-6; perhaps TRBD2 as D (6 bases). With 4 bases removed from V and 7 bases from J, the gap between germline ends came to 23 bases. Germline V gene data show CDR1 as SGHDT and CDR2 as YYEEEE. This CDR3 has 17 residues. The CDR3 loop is CASSPERGLGFDGELFF. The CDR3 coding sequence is TGTGCCAGCAGCCCCGAGAGGGGACTGGGGTTCGACGGGGAGCTGTTTTTT. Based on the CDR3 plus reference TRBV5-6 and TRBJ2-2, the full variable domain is DAGVTQSPTHLIKTRGQQVTLRCSPKSGHDTVSWYQQALGQGPQFIFQYYEEEERQRGNFPDRFSGHQFPNYSSELNVNALLLGDSALYLCASSPERGLGFDGELFFGEGSRLTVL.

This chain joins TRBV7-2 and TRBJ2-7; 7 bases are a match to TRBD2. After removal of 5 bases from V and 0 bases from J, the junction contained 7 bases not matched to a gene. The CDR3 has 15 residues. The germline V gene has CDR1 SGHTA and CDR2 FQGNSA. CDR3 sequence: CASSLTSLGSYEQYF. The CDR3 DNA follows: TGTGCCAGCAGCCTGACTAGCCTTGGCTCCTACGAGCAGTACTTC.

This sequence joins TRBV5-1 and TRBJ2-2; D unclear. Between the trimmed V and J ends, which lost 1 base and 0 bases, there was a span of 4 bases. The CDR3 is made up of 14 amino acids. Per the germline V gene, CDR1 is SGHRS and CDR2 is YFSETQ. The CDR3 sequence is CASSLIANTGELFF. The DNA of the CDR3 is TGCGCCAGCAGCTTGATAGCGAACACCGGGGAGCTGTTTTTT.

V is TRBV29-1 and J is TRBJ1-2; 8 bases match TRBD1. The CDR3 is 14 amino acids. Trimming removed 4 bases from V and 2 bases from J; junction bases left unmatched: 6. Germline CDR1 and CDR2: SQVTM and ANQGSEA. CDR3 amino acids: CSVGSGGRNYGYTF. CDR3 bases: TGCAGCGTTGGCTCAGGGGGCAGAAACTATGGCTACACCTTC.

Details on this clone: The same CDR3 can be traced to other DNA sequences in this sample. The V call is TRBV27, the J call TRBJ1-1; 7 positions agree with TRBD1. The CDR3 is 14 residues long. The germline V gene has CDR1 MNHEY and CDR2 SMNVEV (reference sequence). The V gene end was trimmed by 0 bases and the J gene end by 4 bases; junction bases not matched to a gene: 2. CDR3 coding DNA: TGTGCCAGCAGTTTATCGGCAGGGGGCACTGAAGCTTTCTTT. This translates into CASSLSAGGTEAFF.

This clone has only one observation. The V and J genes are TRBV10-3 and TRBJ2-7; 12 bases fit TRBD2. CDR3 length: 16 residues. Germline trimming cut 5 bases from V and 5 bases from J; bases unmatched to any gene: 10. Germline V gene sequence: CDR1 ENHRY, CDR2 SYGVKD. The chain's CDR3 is CAISRGGLAGIHEQYF. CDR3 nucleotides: TGTGCCATCAGTCGCGGAGGACTAGCGGGAATCCACGAGCAGTACTTC.

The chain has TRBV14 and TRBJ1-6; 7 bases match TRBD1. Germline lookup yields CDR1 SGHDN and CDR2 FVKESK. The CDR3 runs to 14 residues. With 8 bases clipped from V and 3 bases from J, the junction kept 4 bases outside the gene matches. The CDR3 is CASRGQLYNSPLHF. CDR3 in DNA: TGTGCCAGCCGGGGACAGCTCTATAATTCACCCCTCCACTTT.